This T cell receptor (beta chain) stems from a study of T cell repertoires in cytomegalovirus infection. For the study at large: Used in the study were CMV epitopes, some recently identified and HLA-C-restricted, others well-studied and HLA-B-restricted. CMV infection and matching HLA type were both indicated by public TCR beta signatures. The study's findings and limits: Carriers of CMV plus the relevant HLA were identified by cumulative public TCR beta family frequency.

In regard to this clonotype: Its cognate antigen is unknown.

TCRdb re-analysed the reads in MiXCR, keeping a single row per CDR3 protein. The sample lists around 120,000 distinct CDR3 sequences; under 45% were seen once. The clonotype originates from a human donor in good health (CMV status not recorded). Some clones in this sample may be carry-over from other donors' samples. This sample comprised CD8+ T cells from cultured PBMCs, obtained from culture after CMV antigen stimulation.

The CDR3 here is CASSPGQGHYGYTF. In DNA form, the CDR3 reads TGTGCCAGCAGTCCGGGACAGGGACACTATGGCTACACCTTC. This chain links TRBV27 with TRBJ1-2; TRBD1 matches 9 bases. Trimming cost V 5 bases and J 3 bases; bases outside gene matches: 4. This CDR3 has 14 amino acids. Germline-derived CDR1 and CDR2 are MNHEY and SMNVEV (reference sequence).